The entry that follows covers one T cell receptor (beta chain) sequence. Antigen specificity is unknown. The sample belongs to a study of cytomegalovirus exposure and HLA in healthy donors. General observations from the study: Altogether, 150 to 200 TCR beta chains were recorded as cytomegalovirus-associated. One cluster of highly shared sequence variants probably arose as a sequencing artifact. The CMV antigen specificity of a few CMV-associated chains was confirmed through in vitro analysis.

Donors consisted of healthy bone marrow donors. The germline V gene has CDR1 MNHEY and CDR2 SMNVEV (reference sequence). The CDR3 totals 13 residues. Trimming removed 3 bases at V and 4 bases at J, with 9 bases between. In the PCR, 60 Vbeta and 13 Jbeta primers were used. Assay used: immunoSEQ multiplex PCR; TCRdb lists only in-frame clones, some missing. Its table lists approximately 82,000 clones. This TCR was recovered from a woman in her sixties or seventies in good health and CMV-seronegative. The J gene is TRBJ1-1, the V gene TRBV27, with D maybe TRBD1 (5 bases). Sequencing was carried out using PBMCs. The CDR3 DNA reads TGTGCCAGCAGTTTTAGGGGACTCACTGAAGCTTTCTTT. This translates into CASSFRGLTEAFF.